Detailed here is one TCR beta chain. A read error may produce the germline difference seen at one junction end. The same CDR3 is also encoded by other DNA sequences in this sample. These data are taken from a study of Tregs in tolerant kidney transplant recipients. The nonmyeloablative bone marrow transplants came from related graft donors, with transient mixed chimerism. Using immunoSEQ multiplex PCR, the repertoire was profiled, and TCRdb retains in-frame clones only, with some absent. The data show 50,000 to 55,000 clones, around 90% seen once. The CDR3 length is 18 residues. CDR1 is SEHNR, CDR2 FQNEAQ, per germline (reference sequence).

Specimen: CD8+ T cells from blood (PBMCs), collected 24 months after the transplant. The V and J genes are TRBV7-9 and TRBJ1-6, with 11 bases matching TRBD1. This receptor was obtained from a human patient who received a combined kidney and bone marrow transplant. Some T cells may be provided by the graft donor. The CDR3 protein is CASRKSGTGGGYNSPLHF. CDR3 nucleotides: TGTGCCAGCAGGAAATCCGGGACAGGGGGAGGTTATAATTCCCCCCTCCACTTT.